This T cell receptor (beta chain) was observed in a study of cytomegalovirus exposure and HLA in healthy donors. CDR3 length: 19 residues. V dropped 5 bases and J dropped 2 bases, with 27 bases sitting between them. The germline V gene has CDR1 SGHNT and CDR2 YYREEE (reference sequence). The assay was immunoSEQ multiplex PCR, and TCRdb's table has in-frame clones only and misses some. The sample lists 200,000 to 250,000 clones, around nine tenths seen once, with roughly 2% in the top ten. Regarding the study as a whole: Across donors, most TCRs were seen rarely, yet some public ones were widespread.

This clone came up once. Antigen: not known. Sequencing was done on a sample of PBMCs. The rearrangement joins TRBV5-4 to TRBJ2-3, with D perhaps TRBD2 (6 bases). This receptor was taken from a woman aged 18-29 years in good health and CMV-seropositive. The CDR3 reads CASSHPAPGQRVATDTQYF. The CDR3 nucleotides are TGTGCCAGCAGTCATCCGGCTCCGGGGCAGCGGGTAGCCACAGATACGCAGTATTTT.